The source of this T cell receptor beta chain is a study of T-cell memory formation after mild COVID-19. Study-level findings and limits: Within pre-infection memory, some responding clones were found, suggesting cross-reactive memory joined.

This clonotype has only a few counts. Its antigen remains unknown. One entry per CDR3 protein results from TCRdb running MiXCR on the 5' RACE reads. This sample has hundreds of thousands of distinct CDR3 sequences; about 20% occur once, and the top ten carry around 13%. Trimming cost V 0 bases and J 5 bases; bases outside gene matches: 3. The CDR3 is 15 amino acids. The gene calls are TRBV12-3 or TRBV12-4 and TRBJ2-1; 8 nucleotides agree with TRBD2. This clonotype was sampled from an adult woman who had mild COVID-19 (a few samples of this study predate the infection). Cell type and time point are not known. The sample was PBMCs or a T cell subset sorted from them (not recorded which). CDR3 region: CASSLALAGHNEQFF. The CDR3 DNA is TGTGCCAGCAGTTTAGCGTTAGCGGGACACAATGAGCAGTTCTTC.